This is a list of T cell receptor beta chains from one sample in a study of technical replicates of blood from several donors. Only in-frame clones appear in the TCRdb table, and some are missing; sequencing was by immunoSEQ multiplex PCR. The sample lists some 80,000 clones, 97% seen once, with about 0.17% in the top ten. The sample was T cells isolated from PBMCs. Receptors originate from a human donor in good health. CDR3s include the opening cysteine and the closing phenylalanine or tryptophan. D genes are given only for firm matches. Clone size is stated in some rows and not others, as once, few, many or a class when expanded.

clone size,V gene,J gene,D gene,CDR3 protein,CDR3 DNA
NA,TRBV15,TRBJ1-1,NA,CATSWEWTADTEAFF,TGTGCCACCAGCTGGGAATGGACAGCGGACACTGAAGCTTTCTTT
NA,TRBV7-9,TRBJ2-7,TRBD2,CASSISTSGRTTSRGEQYF,TGTGCCAGCAGCATATCGACTAGCGGGAGAACCACTTCTAGGGGGGAGCAGTACTTC
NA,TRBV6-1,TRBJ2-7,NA,CASALHGYSSYEQYF,TGTGCCAGTGCCCTACACGGATACAGCTCCTACGAGCAGTACTTC
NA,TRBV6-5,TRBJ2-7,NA,CASSYSRAGTYEQYF,TGTGCCAGCAGTTACTCGAGGGCCGGGACCTACGAGCAGTACTTC
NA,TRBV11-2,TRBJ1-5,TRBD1,CASSEGDRRDQPQHF,TGTGCCAGCAGCGAAGGGGACAGAAGAGATCAGCCCCAGCATTTT
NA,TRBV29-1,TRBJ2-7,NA,CSVEGPRDYEQYF,TGCAGCGTTGAAGGGCCGAGGGACTACGAGCAGTACTTC
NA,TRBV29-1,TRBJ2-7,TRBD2,CSVTSGRLSYEQYF,TGCAGCGTTACCAGCGGGAGGCTTTCCTACGAGCAGTACTTC
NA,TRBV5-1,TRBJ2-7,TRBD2,CASSAEGLAVSMYF,TGCGCCAGCAGCGCGGAGGGACTAGCGGTAAGCATGTACTTC
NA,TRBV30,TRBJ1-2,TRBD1,CAWSTRTGAGGNYGYTF,TGTGCCTGGAGTACCCGGACAGGCGCGGGTGGGAACTATGGCTACACCTTC
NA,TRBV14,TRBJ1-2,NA,CASSQGVSGFSF,TGTGCCAGCAGCCAAGGTGTCTCGGGATTCTCCTTC
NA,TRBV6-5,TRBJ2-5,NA,CASSYSGHHQETQYF,TGTGCCAGCAGTTACTCGGGACATCACCAAGAGACCCAGTACTTC
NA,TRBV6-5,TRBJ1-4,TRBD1,CASRRTGDEKLFF,TGTGCCAGCAGGCGGACAGGGGATGAAAAACTGTTTTTT
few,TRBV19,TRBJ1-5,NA,CASSMGGASNQPQHF,TGTGCCAGTAGTATGGGAGGGGCCAGCAATCAGCCCCAGCATTTT
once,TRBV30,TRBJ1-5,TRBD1,CAWSDKGGSGQPQHF,TGTGCCTGGAGTGATAAAGGGGGCTCGGGTCAGCCCCAGCATTTT
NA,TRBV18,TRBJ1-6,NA,CASSPLGGSRSDSPLHF,TGTGCCAGCTCACCCCTTGGGGGCAGCCGATCCGATTCACCCCTCCACTTT
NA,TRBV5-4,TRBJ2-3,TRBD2,CASSRKKSGASTDTQYF,TGTGCCAGCAGCCGGAAAAAGAGCGGGGCCAGCACAGATACGCAGTATTTT
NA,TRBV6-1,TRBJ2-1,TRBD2,CAGGLAGSYNEQFF,TGTGCCGGTGGACTAGCGGGCTCCTACAATGAGCAGTTCTTC
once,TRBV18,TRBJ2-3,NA,CASSWKRQRGTDTQYF,TGTGCCAGCTCATGGAAGCGGCAACGGGGCACAGATACGCAGTATTTT
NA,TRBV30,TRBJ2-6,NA,CARDISGANVLTF,TGTGCCCGCGACATCTCTGGGGCCAACGTCCTGACTTTC
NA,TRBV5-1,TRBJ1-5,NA,CASSLSEDQPQHF,TGCGCCAGCAGCTTGTCAGAGGATCAGCCCCAGCATTTT
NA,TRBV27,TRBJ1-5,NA,CASSLQGPIQPQHF,TGTGCCAGCAGTTTACAGGGCCCAATCCAGCCCCAGCATTTT
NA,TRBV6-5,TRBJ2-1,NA,CASSYSAGELYNEQFF,TGTGCCAGCAGTTACTCGGCAGGGGAGCTCTACAATGAGCAGTTCTTC
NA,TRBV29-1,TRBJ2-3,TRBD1,CSLAFQGVTDTQYF,TGCAGCCTTGCCTTCCAGGGGGTAACAGATACGCAGTATTTT
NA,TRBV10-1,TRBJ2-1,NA,CASSDGTLGYNEQFF,TGCGCCAGCAGTGACGGGACACTGGGGTACAATGAGCAGTTCTTC
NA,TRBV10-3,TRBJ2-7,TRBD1,CAITPGTGAYEQYF,TGTGCCATCACCCCCGGGACAGGGGCCTACGAGCAGTACTTC
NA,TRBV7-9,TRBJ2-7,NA,CASSQQGKSYEQYF,TGTGCCAGCAGCCAACAGGGTAAATCGTACGAGCAGTACTTC
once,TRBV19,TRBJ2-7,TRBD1,CASSIDPGQGHYEQYF,TGTGCCAGTAGTATAGATCCTGGACAGGGGCACTACGAGCAGTACTTC
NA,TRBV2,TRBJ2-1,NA,CASSEFVRGYNEQFF,TGTGCCAGCAGTGAATTCGTCAGGGGCTACAATGAGCAGTTCTTC
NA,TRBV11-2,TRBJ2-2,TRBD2,CASRPLAGGTGELFF,TGTGCCAGCAGGCCCTTAGCGGGAGGCACCGGGGAGCTGTTTTTT
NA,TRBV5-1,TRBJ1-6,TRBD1,CASSLEAGQRNSPLHF,TGCGCCAGCAGCTTGGAGGCGGGACAGCGGAACTCACCCCTCCACTTT
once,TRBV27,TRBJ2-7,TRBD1,CASSFTLRDRGLHEQYF,TGTGCCAGCAGTTTTACCCTCCGGGACAGGGGCCTCCACGAGCAGTACTTC
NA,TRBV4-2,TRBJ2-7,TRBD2,CASSHHPGTSGSPSMYEQYF,TGTGCCAGCAGCCACCACCCCGGGACTAGCGGGAGTCCTAGTATGTACGAGCAGTACTTC
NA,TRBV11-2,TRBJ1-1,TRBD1,CASSSSYRGDTEAFF,TGTGCCAGCAGCTCGAGTTACAGGGGGGACACTGAAGCTTTCTTT
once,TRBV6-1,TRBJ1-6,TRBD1,CASSVRQGFSPLHF,TGTGCCAGCAGTGTTCGACAGGGCTTCTCACCCCTCCACTTT
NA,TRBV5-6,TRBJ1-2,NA,CASSLDRSVYTF,TGTGCCAGCAGCTTGGACAGGTCGGTCTACACCTTC
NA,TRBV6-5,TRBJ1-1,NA,CASTLGGPTEAFF,TGTGCCAGCACCCTCGGGGGGCCGACTGAAGCTTTCTTT
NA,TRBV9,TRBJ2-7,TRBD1,CASSAGTVRNEQYF,TGTGCCAGCAGCGCCGGGACAGTTCGCAACGAGCAGTACTTC
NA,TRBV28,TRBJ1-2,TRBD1,CASSLGQGDYGYTF,TGTGCCAGCAGTTTAGGACAGGGGGACTATGGCTACACCTTC
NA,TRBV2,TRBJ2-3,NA,CAVIADTQYF,TGTGCCGTCATAGCAGATACGCAGTATTTT
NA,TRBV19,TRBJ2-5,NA,CASSNRGQETQYF,TGTGCCAGTAGTAATAGGGGCCAGGAGACCCAGTACTTC
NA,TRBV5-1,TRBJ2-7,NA,CASSSTYEQYF,TGCGCCAGCAGTAGTACCTACGAGCAGTACTTC
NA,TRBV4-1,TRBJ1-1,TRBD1,CASSQEALTGADTEAFF,TGCGCCAGCAGCCAAGAAGCTTTGACAGGGGCGGACACTGAAGCTTTCTTT
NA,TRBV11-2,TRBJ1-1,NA,CASGLQGEAFF,TGTGCCAGCGGCCTACAGGGTGAAGCTTTCTTT
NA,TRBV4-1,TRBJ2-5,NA,CASSQDWLAETQYF,TGCGCCAGCAGCCAAGATTGGCTAGCTGAGACCCAGTACTTC
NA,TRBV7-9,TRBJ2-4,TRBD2,CASSLTGGAVKNIQYF,TGTGCCAGCTCACTAACCGGGGGGGCCGTCAAAAACATTCAGTACTTC
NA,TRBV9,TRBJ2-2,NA,CASSDINTGELFF,TGTGCCAGCAGCGATATTAACACCGGGGAGCTGTTTTTT
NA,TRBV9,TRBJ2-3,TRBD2,CASSESGGTTDTQYF,TGTGCCAGCAGCGAGAGCGGGGGGACAACAGATACGCAGTATTTT
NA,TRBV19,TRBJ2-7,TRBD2,CASSRRLAGANEQYF,TGTGCCAGTAGCAGAAGACTAGCGGGAGCCAACGAGCAGTACTTC